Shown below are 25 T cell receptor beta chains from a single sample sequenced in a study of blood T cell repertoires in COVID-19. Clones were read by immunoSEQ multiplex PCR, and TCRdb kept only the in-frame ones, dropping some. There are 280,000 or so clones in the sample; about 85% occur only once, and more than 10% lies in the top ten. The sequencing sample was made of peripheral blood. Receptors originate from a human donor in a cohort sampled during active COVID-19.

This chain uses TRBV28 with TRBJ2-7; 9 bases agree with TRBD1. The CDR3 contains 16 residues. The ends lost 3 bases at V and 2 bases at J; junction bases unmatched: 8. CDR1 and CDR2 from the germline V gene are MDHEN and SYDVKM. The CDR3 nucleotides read TGTGCCAGCAGTTTCTACAGGGGGCGCGCGGCCTACGAGCAGTACTTC. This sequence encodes CASSFYRGRAAYEQYF.

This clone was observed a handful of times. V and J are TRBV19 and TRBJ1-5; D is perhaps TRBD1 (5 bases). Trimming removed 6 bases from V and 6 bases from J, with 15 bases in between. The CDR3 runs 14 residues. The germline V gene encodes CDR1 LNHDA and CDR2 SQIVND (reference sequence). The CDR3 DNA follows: TGTGCCAGTAGAATCGCCGGGGGGATTCAGCCCCAGCATTTT. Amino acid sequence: CASRIAGGIQPQHF.

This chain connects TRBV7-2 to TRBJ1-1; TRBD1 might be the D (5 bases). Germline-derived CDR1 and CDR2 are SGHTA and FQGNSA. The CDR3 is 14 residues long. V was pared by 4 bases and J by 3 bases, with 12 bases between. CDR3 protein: CASSYTRGYTEAFF. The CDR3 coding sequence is TGTGCCAGCAGCTACACTCGGGGGTACACTGAAGCTTTCTTT.

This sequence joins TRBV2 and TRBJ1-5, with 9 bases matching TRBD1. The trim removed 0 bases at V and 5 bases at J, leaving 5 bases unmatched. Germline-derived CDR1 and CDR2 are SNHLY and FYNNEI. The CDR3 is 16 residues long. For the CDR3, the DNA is TGTGCCAGCAGTGAAGCGCTCGGGACAGGGCATCAGCCCCAGCATTTT. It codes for CASSEALGTGHQPQHF.

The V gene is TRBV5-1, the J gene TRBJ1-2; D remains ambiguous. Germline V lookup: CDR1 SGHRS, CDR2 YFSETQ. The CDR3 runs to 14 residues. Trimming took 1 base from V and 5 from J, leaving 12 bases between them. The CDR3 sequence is CASSLSPSEYGYTF. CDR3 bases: TGCGCCAGCAGCTTGTCACCCTCTGAGTATGGCTACACCTTC.

CDR3 residues: CASSSGGSVQETQYF. In nucleotides, the CDR3 is TGCGCCAGCAGCTCAGGGGGCAGCGTACAAGAGACCCAGTACTTC. The chain is built from TRBV5-1 and TRBJ2-5, with TRBD1 matching over 8 bases. CDR1 and CDR2 from the germline V gene are SGHRS and YFSETQ. Trimming cost V 3 bases and J 2 bases; bases outside gene matches: 6. The CDR3 runs to 15 residues.

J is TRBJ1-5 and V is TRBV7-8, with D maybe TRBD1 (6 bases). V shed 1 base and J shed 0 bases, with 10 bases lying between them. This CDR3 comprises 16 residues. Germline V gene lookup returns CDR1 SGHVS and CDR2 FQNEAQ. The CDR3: CASSLGDIHSNQPQHF. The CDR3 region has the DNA TGTGCCAGCAGCTTAGGGGACATCCATAGCAATCAGCCCCAGCATTTT.

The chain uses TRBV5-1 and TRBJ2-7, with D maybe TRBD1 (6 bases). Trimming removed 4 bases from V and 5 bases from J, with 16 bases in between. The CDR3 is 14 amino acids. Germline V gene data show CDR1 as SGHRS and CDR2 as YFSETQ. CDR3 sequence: CASSDTTGPNEQYF. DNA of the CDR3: TGCGCCAGCAGCGACACCACAGGGCCCAACGAGCAGTACTTC.

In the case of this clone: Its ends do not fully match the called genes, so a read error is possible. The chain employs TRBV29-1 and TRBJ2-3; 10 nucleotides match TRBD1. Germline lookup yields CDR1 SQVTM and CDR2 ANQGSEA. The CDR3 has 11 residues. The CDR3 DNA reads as TGCAGCGTCGGCTATCCGGGACAGGGGAATTTT. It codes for CSVGYPGQGNF.

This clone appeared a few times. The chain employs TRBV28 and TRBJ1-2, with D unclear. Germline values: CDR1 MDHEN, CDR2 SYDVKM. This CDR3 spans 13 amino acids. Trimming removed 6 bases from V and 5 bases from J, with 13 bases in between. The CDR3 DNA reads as TGTGCCAGCAGGCCCCCGGGGAGTTATGGCTACACCTTC. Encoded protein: CASRPPGSYGYTF.

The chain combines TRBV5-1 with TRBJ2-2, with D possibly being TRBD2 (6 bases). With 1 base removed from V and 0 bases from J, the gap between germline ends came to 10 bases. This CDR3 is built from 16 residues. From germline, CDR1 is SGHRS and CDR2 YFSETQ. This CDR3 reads CASSLRGGANTGELFF. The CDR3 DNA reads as TGCGCCAGCAGCTTGAGAGGCGGGGCGAACACCGGGGAGCTGTTTTTT.

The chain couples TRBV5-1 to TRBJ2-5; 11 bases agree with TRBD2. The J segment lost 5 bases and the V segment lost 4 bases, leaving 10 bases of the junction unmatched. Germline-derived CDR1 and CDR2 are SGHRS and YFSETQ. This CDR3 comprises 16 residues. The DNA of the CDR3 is TGCGCCAGCAGCCCCGGGACTAGCGGCCGTTGGGAGACCCAGTACTTC. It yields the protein CASSPGTSGRWETQYF.

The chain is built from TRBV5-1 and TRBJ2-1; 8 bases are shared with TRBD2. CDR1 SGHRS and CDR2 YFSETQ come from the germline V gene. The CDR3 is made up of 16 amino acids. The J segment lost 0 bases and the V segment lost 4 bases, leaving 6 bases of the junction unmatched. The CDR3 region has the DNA TGCGCCAGCAGCGGGCCCGGACTAGCCTCCTACAATGAGCAGTTCTTC. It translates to CASSGPGLASYNEQFF.

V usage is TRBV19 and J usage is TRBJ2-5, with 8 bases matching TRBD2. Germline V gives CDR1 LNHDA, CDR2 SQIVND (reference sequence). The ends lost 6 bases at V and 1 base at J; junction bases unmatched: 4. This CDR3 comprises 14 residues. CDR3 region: CASRTSGSQETQYF. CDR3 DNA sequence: TGTGCCAGTAGAACTAGCGGATCCCAAGAGACCCAGTACTTC.

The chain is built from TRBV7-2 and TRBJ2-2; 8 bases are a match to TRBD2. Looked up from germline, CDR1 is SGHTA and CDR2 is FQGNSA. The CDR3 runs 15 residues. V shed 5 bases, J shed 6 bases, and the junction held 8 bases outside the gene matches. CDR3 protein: CASSPGRREAGELFF. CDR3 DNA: TGTGCCAGCAGCCCGGGGCGGCGGGAGGCCGGGGAGCTGTTTTTT.

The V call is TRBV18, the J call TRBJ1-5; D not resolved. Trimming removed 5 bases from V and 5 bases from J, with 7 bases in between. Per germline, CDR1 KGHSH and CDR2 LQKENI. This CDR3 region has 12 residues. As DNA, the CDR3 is TGTGCCAGCTCAGACTACGATCAGCCCCAGCATTTT. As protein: CASSDYDQPQHF.

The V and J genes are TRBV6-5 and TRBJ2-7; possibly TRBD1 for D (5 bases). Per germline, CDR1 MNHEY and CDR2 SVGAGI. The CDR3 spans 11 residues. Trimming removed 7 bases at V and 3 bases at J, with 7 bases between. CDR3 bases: TGTGCCAGCACAAGGGGCTACGAGCAGTACTTC. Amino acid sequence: CASTRGYEQYF.

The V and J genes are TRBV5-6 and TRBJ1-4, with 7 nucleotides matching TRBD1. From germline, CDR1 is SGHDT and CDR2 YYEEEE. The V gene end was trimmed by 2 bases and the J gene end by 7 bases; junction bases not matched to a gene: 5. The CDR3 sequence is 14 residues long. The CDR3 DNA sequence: TGTGCCAGCAGCTTTCAGGGGACAGCTGAAAAACTGTTTTTT. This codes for CASSFQGTAEKLFF. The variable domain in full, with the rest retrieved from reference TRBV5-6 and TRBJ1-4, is DAGVTQSPTHLIKTRGQQVTLRCSPKSGHDTVSWYQQALGQGPQFIFQYYEEEERQRGNFPDRFSGHQFPNYSSELNVNALLLGDSALYLCASSFQGTAEKLFFGSGTQLSVL.

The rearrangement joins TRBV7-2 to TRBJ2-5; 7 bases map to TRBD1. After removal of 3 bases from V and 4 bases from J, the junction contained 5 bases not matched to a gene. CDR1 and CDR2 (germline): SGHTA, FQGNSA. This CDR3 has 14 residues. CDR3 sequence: CASSFDRASETQYF. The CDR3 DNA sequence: TGTGCCAGCAGCTTCGACAGGGCGTCAGAGACCCAGTACTTC.

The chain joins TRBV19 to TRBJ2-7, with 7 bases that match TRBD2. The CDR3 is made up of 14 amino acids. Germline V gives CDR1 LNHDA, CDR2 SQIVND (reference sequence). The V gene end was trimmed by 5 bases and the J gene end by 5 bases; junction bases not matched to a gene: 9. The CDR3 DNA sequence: TGTGCCAGTAGTGGGACTATATCTTTGAACGAGCAGTACTTC. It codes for CASSGTISLNEQYF.

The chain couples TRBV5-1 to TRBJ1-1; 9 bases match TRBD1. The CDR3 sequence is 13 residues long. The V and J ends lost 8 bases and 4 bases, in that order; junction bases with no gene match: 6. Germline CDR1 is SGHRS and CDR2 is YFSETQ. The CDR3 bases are TGCGCCAGTTCGGACAGGGGCCGCACTGAAGCTTTCTTT. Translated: CASSDRGRTEAFF.

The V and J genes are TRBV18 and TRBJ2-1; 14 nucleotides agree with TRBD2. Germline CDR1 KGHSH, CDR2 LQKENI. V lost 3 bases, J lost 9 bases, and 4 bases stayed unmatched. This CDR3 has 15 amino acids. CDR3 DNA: TGTGCCAGCTCACCGGGACTAGCGGGAGTATCTGAGCAGTTCTTC. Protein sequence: CASSPGLAGVSEQFF.

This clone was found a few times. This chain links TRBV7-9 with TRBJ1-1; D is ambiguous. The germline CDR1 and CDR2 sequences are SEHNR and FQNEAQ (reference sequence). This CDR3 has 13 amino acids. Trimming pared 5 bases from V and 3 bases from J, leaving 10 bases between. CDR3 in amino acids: CASSPPGDTEAFF. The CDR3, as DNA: TGTGCCAGCAGCCCCCCCGGGGACACTGAAGCTTTCTTT.

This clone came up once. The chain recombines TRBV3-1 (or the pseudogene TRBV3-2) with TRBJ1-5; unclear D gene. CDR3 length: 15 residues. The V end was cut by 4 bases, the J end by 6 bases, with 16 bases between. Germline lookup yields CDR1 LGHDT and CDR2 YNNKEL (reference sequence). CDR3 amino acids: CASSRNPGEGQPQHF. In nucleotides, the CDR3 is TGTGCCAGCAGCCGAAACCCCGGGGAAGGTCAGCCCCAGCATTTT.

CDR3 loop: CASSDSFRDTQYF. DNA for the CDR3: TGTGCCAGCAGTGACTCGTTTCGGGATACGCAGTATTTT. The gene calls are TRBV6-4 and TRBJ2-3; D is undetermined. The germline V gene has CDR1 MRHNA and CDR2 SNTAGT. V dropped 0 bases and J dropped 6 bases, with 7 bases sitting between them. The CDR3 is made up of 13 amino acids.